Presented here are 17 T cell receptor beta chains from one specimen sequenced in a study of tumor and adjacent non-tumor tissue in lung cancer. RNA was extracted from bulk tissue without any cell sorting. This non-tumor lung sample came from over 3 cm beyond the tumor edge. The library came from three nested PCR rounds adapted from ARM-PCR protocols. TCRdb re-called the multiplex PCR reads with MiXCR, one entry per CDR3 protein. The sample includes approximately 100,000 distinct CDR3 sequences, about 60% of them seen just once. Material: distant non-tumor lung tissue. The receptors here all came from a man in his thirties or forties with non-small cell lung cancer.

Notes on this clonotype: At one boundary the junction diverges from the germline segment, which might be a read error. This sequence joins TRBV11-3 and TRBJ2-7; 9 bases map to TRBD1. Germline V gives CDR1 SGHNT, CDR2 YENEEA. CDR3 length: 16 residues. The CDR3 loop is CATSTTGTGSLYEQDF. DNA for the CDR3: TGTGCCACCAGCACGACCGGGACAGGGTCTTTATACGAGCAGGACTTC.

The rearrangement uses TRBV6-6 and TRBJ2-5, with TRBD2 matching 7 bases. The J segment lost 9 bases and the V segment lost 6 bases, leaving 13 bases of the junction unmatched. Germline values: CDR1 MNHNY, CDR2 SVGAGI (reference sequence). The CDR3 has 14 amino acids. DNA of the CDR3: TGTGCCAGCAGCGAGTCAGGGAGGGTCGAGGCCCAGTACTTC. Encoded protein: CASSESGRVEAQYF.

This rearrangement joins TRBV5-5 to TRBJ1-2; the D is unclear. V was pared by 0 bases and J by 3 bases, with 12 bases between. Germline assignment: CDR1 SGHKS and CDR2 YYEKEE (reference sequence). The CDR3 covers 15 residues. CDR3 DNA: TGTGCCAGCAGCTTGGACATGGAGACTCACTATGGCTACACCTTC. Its protein is CASSLDMETHYGYTF.

Comment on this clonotype: Germline and junction disagree at one end, which may indicate a read error. The CDR3 DNA sequence: TGCGGTCCGCGGATGGCCTACCATGAGCAGTTCTTC. This encodes CGPRMAYHEQFF. The chain carries TRBV20-1 and TRBJ2-1; D is ambiguous. Germline assignment: CDR1 DFQATT and CDR2 SNEGSKA (reference sequence). There are 12 residues in the CDR3.

As regards this clonotype: This sequence may be a read error, since a much larger clone differs from it by one base. V usage is TRBV10-3 and J usage is TRBJ2-3; 9 bases line up with TRBD2. The CDR3 has 17 amino acids. The trim removed 3 bases at V and 3 bases at J, leaving 10 bases unmatched. CDR1 and CDR2 (germline): ENHRY, SYGVKD. CDR3 DNA: TGTGCCATCAGTGACCGGAGAGTAGCGGGGGCAACAGATACGCAGTATTTT. Amino acids: CAISDRRVAGATDTQYF.

Concerning this clonotype: A much more abundant neighbour one base away suggests this may be a read error. This CDR3 is missing its conserved last phenylalanine or tryptophan, likely due to a read error. The rearrangement uses TRBV13 and TRBJ2-7; perhaps TRBD2 as D (5 bases). In germline, CDR1 is PRHDT, CDR2 FYEKMQ (reference sequence). V was cut by 2 bases and J by 0 bases, with 8 bases left in between. The CDR3 is 14 residues long. The CDR3 DNA follows: TGTGCCAGCAGCTTACGGGGTCGCTCCTACGAGCAGTACCTC. It codes for CASSLRGRSYEQYL.

To note about this clonotype: As the CDR3 is not closed by the conserved phenylalanine or tryptophan, this likely results from a read error. This chain links TRBV11-2 with TRBJ1-2, with D tentatively TRBD1 (5 bases). Germline V gives CDR1 SGHAT, CDR2 FQNNGV. The CDR3 spans 13 residues. The CDR3 DNA is TGTGCCAGCTGCTTAACAGGAGTAAATGGCTACACCTTA. Amino acids: CASCLTGVNGYTL.

In regard to this clonotype: This likely comes from a read error, as the CDR3 has no conserved phenylalanine or tryptophan at its end. The chain recombines TRBV20-1 with TRBJ1-1, with D perhaps matching TRBD1 (6 bases). Trimming cost V 6 bases and J 8 bases, with 16 bases left between them. The CDR3 totals 12 residues. Germline CDR1 and CDR2: DFQATT and SNEGSKA (reference sequence). This CDR3 reads CSAHPDSTEAFS. The CDR3 DNA reads TGCAGTGCCCACCCGGACAGTACCGAAGCTTTCTCT.

Comment on this clonotype: With a much larger clone just one base away, this may be a read error. The rearrangement uses TRBV12-3 or TRBV12-4 and TRBJ2-2; no clear D gene. The V end lost 5 bases, the J end lost 3 bases, and 13 bases lay between the germline ends. The CDR3 consists of 15 residues. This chain's CDR3 is CASSIVVSDTGELFF. The CDR3 DNA follows: TGTGCCAGCAGTATAGTGGTGTCCGACACCGGGGAGCTGTTTTTT.

Ten or more counts support this clonotype. The chain combines TRBV4-1 with TRBJ1-2; 10 bases agree with TRBD1. Unmatched junction bases numbered 5, after V lost 1 base and J lost 0 bases. The CDR3 length is 17 residues. The germline V gene encodes CDR1 MGHRA and CDR2 YSYEKL. The CDR3 sequence: CASSQATGQGTNYGYTF. CDR3 nucleotides: TGCGCCAGCAGCCAAGCGACGGGACAGGGGACTAACTATGGCTACACCTTC.

This clonotype was detected only a few times. The rearrangement uses TRBV10-3 and TRBJ2-7, with 8 bases fitting TRBD1. V lost 2 bases, J lost 5 bases, and 5 bases stayed unmatched. The V gene's germline CDR1 is ENHRY and CDR2 SYGVKD. The CDR3 is 14 amino acids. The CDR3 region is CAISERTGIHEQYF. The CDR3 DNA reads as TGTGCCATCAGTGAGCGGACAGGGATCCACGAGCAGTACTTC.

As for this clonotype: Germline is not matched at one junction end, which may reflect a read error. The J gene is TRBJ1-1, the V gene TRBV5-1, with D hard to call. The germline V gene encodes CDR1 SGHRS and CDR2 YFSETQ. The CDR3 contains 14 residues. The CDR3 protein is CASSLDSLTSEASF. The CDR3, as DNA: TGCGCCAGCAGCTTGGACTCCTTAACGAGTGAAGCTTCCTTT.

The chain is built from TRBV5-1 and TRBJ2-1; TRBD2 aligns across 7 bases. The V segment lost 0 bases and the J segment 0 bases; nucleotides outside the gene matches: 15. CDR3 length equals 20 residues. Germline assignment: CDR1 SGHRS and CDR2 YFSETQ. The CDR3 loop is CASSLAVMSSGKNSYNEQFF. CDR3 DNA: TGCGCCAGCAGCTTGGCCGTGATGTCTAGCGGAAAGAACTCCTACAATGAGCAGTTCTTC.

This clonotype was recorded many times. The chain employs TRBV20-1 and TRBJ1-5, with a tentative D call TRBD1 (5 bases). The V gene's germline CDR1 is DFQATT and CDR2 SNEGSKA (reference sequence). The CDR3 covers 16 residues. V shed 3 bases and J shed 5 bases, with 20 bases lying between them. CDR3 loop: CSASRREEGDYQPQHF. The CDR3 DNA is TGCAGTGCTAGCCGCAGGGAAGAGGGAGACTATCAGCCCCAGCATTTT.

Of note for this clonotype: Because it lacks the conserved phenylalanine or tryptophan at the end, this CDR3 is likely a read error. The gene calls are TRBV12-3 or TRBV12-4 and TRBJ2-1; no clear D gene. This CDR3 is built from 11 residues. The CDR3 DNA follows: TGTGTCAGAAGCCAAACAATTGAGCAGTTCTCC. Residues: CVRSQTIEQFS.

This chain joins TRBV7-9 and TRBJ2-1, with TRBD1 as a possible D gene (7 bases). This CDR3 has 12 amino acids. V shed 4 bases and J shed 8 bases, with 9 bases lying between them. Germline V gives CDR1 SEHNR, CDR2 FQNEAQ (reference sequence). The CDR3 coding sequence is TGTGCCAGCAGCTCCAGGGGGGATGAGCAGTTCTTC. Its protein product is CASSSRGDEQFF.

This clonotype was observed a handful of times. This may be a read error, as it is one base from a much larger clone. V usage is TRBV12-3 or TRBV12-4 and J usage is TRBJ2-7, with no clear D. CDR3 length: 14 residues. Here the CDR3 reads CASSLGVVAYKQYF. In DNA, the CDR3 is TGTGCCAGCAGTTTAGGAGTGGTTGCCTACAAGCAGTACTTC.